This T cell receptor beta chain was captured in a study of blood T cell repertoires in COVID-19. About the study: Spain, Italy and the United States supplied samples that represented acute and convalescent COVID-19. The cDNA or gDNA used as material had been derived from T cells, B-cell-depleted T cells, or PBMCs.

Looked up from germline, CDR1 is SEHNR and CDR2 is FQNEAQ (reference sequence). This CDR3 has 13 amino acids. V was shortened by 1 base and J by 3 bases, with 6 bases between the two germline ends. This clone was seen only a few times. Under the authors' procedure: Counts of nucleated cells, estimated from reference gene primer amplification, were obtained. This table comes from immunoSEQ multiplex PCR, and its TCRdb copy is limited to in-frame clones, with some not included. The V and J calls and clone size come from that table; D and trimming were worked out from the DNA. The table lists approximately 300,000 clones, about four fifths of them singletons.

The sequenced sample was peripheral blood. The V and J genes are TRBV7-9 and TRBJ1-2; possible D gene TRBD1, 5 bases. This TCR was sampled from a woman in her 50s with acute or convalescent COVID-19. This chain's CDR3 is CASSLEQDYGYTF. The DNA for the CDR3 is TGTGCCAGCAGCTTAGAACAGGACTATGGCTACACCTTC.